This T cell receptor beta chain is from a study of blood T cell repertoires in COVID-19. For the study at large: T cells, B-cell-depleted T cells, or PBMCs provided the cDNA or gDNA that served as material.

CDR3 length: 17 residues. TCRdb keeps only in-frame clones here, not all; method: immunoSEQ multiplex PCR. In the table there are approximately 60,000 clones, around 76% of which are singletons. Sequencing input: peripheral blood. J is TRBJ1-6 and V is TRBV21-1; no check of the table's D call, TRBD1, against the DNA was made. TRBV21-1 is reported as a pseudogene. This TCR came from a man aged 50 to 60 with active or convalescent COVID-19. The CDR3 DNA sequence: TGTGCCAGCAGCCCCAGGGATCCGAGCTCCTATAATTCACCCCTCCACTTT. Translation: CASSPRDPSSYNSPLHF.